These 16 T cell receptor beta chains were all obtained from the same sample, sequenced in a study of CXCR3-negative and CXCR3-positive naive CD8 T cells. The study made its TRB cDNA libraries by 5' RACE, adding UMI labels. TCRdb reprocessed the 5' RACE reads and keeps a single row for each CDR3 protein, giving no DNA. Its clone listing holds 45,000 to 70,000 distinct CDR3 sequences. The source material was memory CD8+ T cells from blood. The receptors originated from a human donor in good health. Some clones in this sample may be carry-over from other donors' samples.

V usage is TRBV3-1 and J usage is TRBJ2-7; the D call of TRBD2 rests on TCRdb alone, since no DNA is present to check it. This CDR3 has 15 residues. Germline assignment: CDR1 LGHDT and CDR2 YNNKEL (reference sequence). The CDR3 protein is CASSTLAGEVYEQYF.

The chain has TRBV6-2 or TRBV6-3 and TRBJ2-7; the TCRdb call, TRBD2, lacks DNA for checking. The CDR3 runs to 17 residues. Germline V gene lookup returns CDR1 MNHEY and CDR2 SVGEGT. The CDR3 loop reads CASSGFSGTGVSYEQYF.

This chain links TRBV2 with TRBJ2-7; TCRdb's D gene call, TRBD2, goes unchecked for lack of DNA. The CDR3 is 16 residues long. Germline V gene lookup returns CDR1 SNHLY and CDR2 FYNNEI. This chain's CDR3 is CASSEEPGLPSYEQYF.

This chain joins TRBV7-6 and TRBJ2-7; TCRdb's D call of TRBD1 is untestable without DNA. CDR3 size: 15 residues. Germline loops: CDR1 SGHVS, CDR2 FNYEAQ. The CDR3 loop reads CASSPGQGGHYEQYF.

V is TRBV7-2 and J is TRBJ2-7; without DNA, the TCRdb call of TRBD2 cannot be checked. In germline, CDR1 is SGHTA, CDR2 FQGNSA. The CDR3 covers 18 residues. CDR3 sequence reads: CASSWGLAITESSYEQYF.

The chain links TRBV11-2 to TRBJ1-1; the TRBD1 assignment by TCRdb is unverifiable without DNA. Per germline, CDR1 SGHAT and CDR2 FQNNGV. The CDR3 runs to 13 residues. Here the CDR3 reads CASSFSDRVEAFF.

This sequence joins TRBV6-6 and TRBJ1-1; TCRdb designates TRBD1, a call that cannot be tested without DNA. CDR3 size: 15 residues. Germline V gene data show CDR1 as MNHNY and CDR2 as SVGAGI (reference sequence). CDR3 sequence reads: CASSYGGWTNTEAFF.

This chain uses TRBV6-1 with TRBJ2-5. Germline V lookup: CDR1 MNHNS, CDR2 SASEGT. The length of the CDR3 is 14 residues. The CDR3 is CASIKELLQETQYF.

The gene calls are TRBV18 and TRBJ2-1; the D gene TCRdb calls, TRBD1, cannot be checked with no DNA. Looked up from germline, CDR1 is KGHSH and CDR2 is LQKENI. CDR3 length: 14 amino acids. This chain's CDR3 is CASSPPGTTNEQFF.

J is TRBJ2-2 and V is TRBV7-9. CDR3 length equals 14 residues. Germline lookup yields CDR1 SEHNR and CDR2 FQNEAQ (reference sequence). CDR3 residues: CASSSRTKTGELFF.

V and J are TRBV14 and TRBJ2-3. The CDR3 length is 13 residues. Germline V gene sequence: CDR1 SGHDN, CDR2 FVKESK. CDR3 amino acids: CASSQDEWDTQYF.

The chain links TRBV30 to TRBJ1-1; TCRdb calls TRBD1, which cannot be checked without DNA. CDR3 length: 13 residues. Germline CDR1 is GTSNPN and CDR2 is SVGIG (reference sequence). The CDR3 here is CAWTWGHYTEAFF.

This chain joins TRBV6-2 or TRBV6-3 and TRBJ2-1. Germline lookup yields CDR1 MNHEY and CDR2 SVGEGT. The CDR3 is 12 amino acids. CDR3 protein: CASRPHYNEQFF.

V and J are TRBV5-1 and TRBJ2-1. The CDR3 covers 13 residues. Germline V gives CDR1 SGHRS, CDR2 YFSETQ. CDR3 protein: CASSLPSDDEQFF.

The rearrangement joins TRBV21-1 to TRBJ2-1; TCRdb's D call, TRBD1, is unchecked because there is no DNA. TRBV21-1 is annotated as a pseudogene. The CDR3 length is 17 residues. The CDR3 loop is CASSTSGQDHSYNEQFF.

The chain has TRBV29-1 and TRBJ1-1. CDR1 and CDR2 from the germline V gene are SQVTM and ANQGSEA. This CDR3 has 13 residues. CDR3 amino acids: CSAEAGFLTEAFF.